The clone carrying this T cell receptor (beta chain) has a count of ten or more. This entry is derived from a study of molecular identifiers for immune sequencing clone quantification. The CDR3 is 15 amino acids. CDR1 is SGHRS, CDR2 YFSETQ, per germline. V shed 4 bases and J 3 bases; nucleotides not matched to a gene: 9. Based on a CD8+CD4-CCR7+CD45RA+ profile, naive CD8 T cells were sorted. The authors built bulk TCR libraries by previously described methods with listed TCR primers. TCRdb reanalysed the PCR reads using MiXCR and keeps one entry per CDR3 protein. The sample records hundreds of thousands of distinct CDR3 sequences, around 21% being singletons.

This sequence originates from a human donor in good health. Some libraries in this study had Jurkat cell RNA spiked in. J is TRBJ1-1 and V is TRBV5-1, with 7 positions matching TRBD1. Sequencing was carried out using naive CD8+ T cells from blood, with Jurkat cell RNA spiked in. Subset: FACS-sorted CD8+CD4-CCR7+CD45RA+ naive T cells. In DNA, the CDR3 is TGCGCCAGCAGCAAGAGGACAGGCCTTGACACTGAAGCTTTCTTT. This codes for CASSKRTGLDTEAFF. Supplemented by reference TRBV5-1 and TRBJ1-1, the full variable domain reads KAGVTQTPRYLIKTRGQQVTLSCSPISGHRSVSWYQQTPGQGLQFLFEYFSETQRNKGNFPGRFSGRQFSNSRSEMNVSTLELGDSALYLCASSKRTGLDTEAFFGQGTRLTVV.